The rows below give T cell receptor beta chains drawn from one sample of a study of T cell repertoires in cytomegalovirus infection. For these TCRs, the target antigens are not known. Each CDR3 protein gets one entry after TCRdb re-called the reads with MiXCR. The profile shows about 700,000 distinct CDR3 sequences, roughly 36% of them singletons. The sample consisted of cultured PBMCs, taken from culture after CMV antigen stimulation. The source is a human donor in good health (CMV status not recorded). Some clones in this sample may be carry-over from other donors' samples. The CDR3 runs from the conserved cysteine through the conserved F or W. A D gene is named only where the DNA matches it firmly. Rows may omit the clone size; those that give it use once, few, many or a size class.

v_gene: TRBV20-1
abundance: .
j_gene: TRBJ1-6
d_gene: .
CDR3aa: CSASLSSYNSPLHF
CDR3nt: TGCAGTGCTAGTCTGAGCTCCTATAATTCACCCCTCCACTTT

v_gene: TRBV19
abundance: .
j_gene: TRBJ1-5
d_gene: .
CDR3aa: CASSSTMGGDQPQHF
CDR3nt: TGTGCCAGTAGCTCTACAATGGGAGGAGATCAGCCCCAGCATTTT

v_gene: TRBV10-3
abundance: .
j_gene: TRBJ1-1
d_gene: .
CDR3aa: CAISARVPKGTEAFF
CDR3nt: TGTGCCATCAGTGCGAGGGTGCCTAAGGGCACTGAAGCTTTCTTT

v_gene: TRBV5-6
abundance: .
j_gene: TRBJ1-5
d_gene: .
CDR3aa: CASSRIDGNQPQHF
CDR3nt: TGTGCCAGCAGCCGGATAGATGGCAATCAGCCCCAGCATTTT

v_gene: TRBV6-8
abundance: once
j_gene: TRBJ1-1
d_gene: .
CDR3aa: CASSRSGLNTEAFF
CDR3nt: TGTGCCAGCAGTAGGTCAGGTTTGAACACTGAAGCTTTCTTT

v_gene: TRBV29-1
abundance: few
j_gene: TRBJ2-1
d_gene: TRBD2
CDR3aa: CSVEPSGGARRSYNEQFF
CDR3nt: TGCAGCGTTGAGCCTAGCGGGGGGGCAAGGCGCTCCTACAATGAGCAGTTCTTC

v_gene: TRBV7-2
abundance: many
j_gene: TRBJ1-1
d_gene: .
CDR3aa: CASSLSWSGEAFF
CDR3nt: TGTGCCAGCAGCTTAAGTTGGTCGGGTGAAGCTTTCTTT

v_gene: TRBV4-1
abundance: .
j_gene: TRBJ1-6
d_gene: TRBD1
CDR3aa: CASSQNRDRGNSPLHF
CDR3nt: TGCGCCAGCAGCCAAAACCGGGACAGGGGTAATTCACCCCTCCACTTT

v_gene: TRBV19
abundance: .
j_gene: TRBJ1-2
d_gene: TRBD1
CDR3aa: CASSIRTGNGYTF
CDR3nt: TGTGCCAGTAGTATTCGGACAGGGAATGGCTACACCTTC

v_gene: TRBV28
abundance: few
j_gene: TRBJ2-5
d_gene: TRBD1
CDR3aa: CASTFSGGVGETQYF
CDR3nt: TGTGCCAGCACCTTTTCAGGGGGAGTGGGGGAGACCCAGTACTTC

v_gene: TRBV19
abundance: .
j_gene: TRBJ1-1
d_gene: .
CDR3aa: CASRTQAYTEAFF
CDR3nt: TGTGCCAGTAGAACACAGGCTTACACTGAAGCTTTCTTT

v_gene: TRBV6-1
abundance: .
j_gene: TRBJ1-1
d_gene: .
CDR3aa: CASSETGPNEAFF
CDR3nt: TGTGCCAGCAGTGAAACGGGTCCTAACGAAGCTTTCTTT

v_gene: TRBV11-2
abundance: .
j_gene: TRBJ1-2
d_gene: TRBD1
CDR3aa: CASSPGTGTGYGYTF
CDR3nt: TGTGCCAGCAGCCCGGGGACAGGGACGGGCTATGGCTACACCTTC

v_gene: TRBV6-5
abundance: .
j_gene: TRBJ1-4
d_gene: .
CDR3aa: CASSKTVATNEKLFF
CDR3nt: TGTGCCAGCAGTAAGACGGTTGCAACTAATGAAAAACTGTTTTTT

v_gene: TRBV28
abundance: .
j_gene: TRBJ1-4
d_gene: .
CDR3aa: CATEAGNRVEKLFF
CDR3nt: TGTGCCACCGAGGCCGGCAACAGGGTTGAAAAACTGTTTTTT

v_gene: TRBV28
abundance: .
j_gene: TRBJ1-1
d_gene: .
CDR3aa: CASSFLGQGSNTEAFF
CDR3nt: TGTGCCAGCAGTTTCCTTGGCCAGGGATCAAACACTGAAGCTTTCTTT

v_gene: TRBV20-1
abundance: .
j_gene: TRBJ2-3
d_gene: TRBD2
CDR3aa: CSAKKYTSEPYTDTQYF
CDR3nt: TGCAGTGCTAAGAAATACACTAGCGAGCCATACACAGATACGCAGTATTTT

v_gene: TRBV29-1
abundance: .
j_gene: TRBJ2-1
d_gene: .
CDR3aa: CSVEGWARGDEQFF
CDR3nt: TGCAGCGTTGAGGGGTGGGCAAGAGGGGATGAGCAGTTCTTC